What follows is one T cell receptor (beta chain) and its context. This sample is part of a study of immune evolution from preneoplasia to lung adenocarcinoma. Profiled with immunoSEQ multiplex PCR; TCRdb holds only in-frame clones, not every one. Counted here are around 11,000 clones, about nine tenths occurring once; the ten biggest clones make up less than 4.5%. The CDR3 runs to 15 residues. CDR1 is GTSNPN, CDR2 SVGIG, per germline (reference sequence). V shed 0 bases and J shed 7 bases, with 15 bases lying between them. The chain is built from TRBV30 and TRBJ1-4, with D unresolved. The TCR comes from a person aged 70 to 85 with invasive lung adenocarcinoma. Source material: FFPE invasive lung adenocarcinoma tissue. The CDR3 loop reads CAWSVLGDSLEKLFF. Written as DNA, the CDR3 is TGTGCCTGGAGTGTCCTGGGAGACTCCCTTGAAAAACTGTTTTTT.